This TCR beta chain was observed in a study of early T cells in non-severe SARS-CoV-2 infection. Notes on the study in general: There was a bias toward anti-spike CD8 responses in VDJdb matching, which missed private and CD4 specificities.

Unique molecular identifier tags were affixed to discrete cDNA molecules. From the 5' RACE reads, TCRdb called clonotypes with MiXCR, one entry per CDR3 protein. The sample has approximately 35,000 distinct CDR3 sequences; about 7% are singletons. With respect to this clonotype: What it recognizes is unknown.

Sequenced sample: whole blood. The clonotype comes from an adult who was a healthcare worker with PCR-confirmed SARS-CoV-2 infection or an uninfected control (not recorded which).

The CDR3 loop reads CASSLLGVNQGTEAFF. The CDR3 coding sequence is TGTGCCAGCAGTTTACTTGGAGTAAATCAGGGAACTGAAGCTTTCTTT. V gene TRBV27 combines with J gene TRBJ1-1; TRBD1 might be the D (5 bases). V was trimmed by 2 bases and J by 5 bases, leaving 18 bases between them. This CDR3 spans 16 amino acids. Germline lookup yields CDR1 MNHEY and CDR2 SMNVEV (reference sequence).